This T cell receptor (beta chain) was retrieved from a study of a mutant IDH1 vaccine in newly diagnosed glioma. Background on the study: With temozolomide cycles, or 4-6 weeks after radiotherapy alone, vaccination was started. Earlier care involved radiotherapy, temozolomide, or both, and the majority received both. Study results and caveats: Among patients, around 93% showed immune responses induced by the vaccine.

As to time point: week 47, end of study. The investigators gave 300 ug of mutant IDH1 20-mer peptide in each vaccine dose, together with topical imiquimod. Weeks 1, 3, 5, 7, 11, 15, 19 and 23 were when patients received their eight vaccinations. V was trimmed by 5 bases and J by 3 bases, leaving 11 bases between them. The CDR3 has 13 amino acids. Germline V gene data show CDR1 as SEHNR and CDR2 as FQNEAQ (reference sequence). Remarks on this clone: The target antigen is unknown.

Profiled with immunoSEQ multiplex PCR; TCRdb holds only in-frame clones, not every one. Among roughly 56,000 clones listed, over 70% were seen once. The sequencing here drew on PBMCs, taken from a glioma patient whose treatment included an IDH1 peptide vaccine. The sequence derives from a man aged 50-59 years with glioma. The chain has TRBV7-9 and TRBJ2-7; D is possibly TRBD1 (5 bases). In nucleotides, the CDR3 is TGTGCCAGCAGCCCCGCCAGGGACTACGAGCAGTACTTC. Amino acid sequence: CASSPARDYEQYF.